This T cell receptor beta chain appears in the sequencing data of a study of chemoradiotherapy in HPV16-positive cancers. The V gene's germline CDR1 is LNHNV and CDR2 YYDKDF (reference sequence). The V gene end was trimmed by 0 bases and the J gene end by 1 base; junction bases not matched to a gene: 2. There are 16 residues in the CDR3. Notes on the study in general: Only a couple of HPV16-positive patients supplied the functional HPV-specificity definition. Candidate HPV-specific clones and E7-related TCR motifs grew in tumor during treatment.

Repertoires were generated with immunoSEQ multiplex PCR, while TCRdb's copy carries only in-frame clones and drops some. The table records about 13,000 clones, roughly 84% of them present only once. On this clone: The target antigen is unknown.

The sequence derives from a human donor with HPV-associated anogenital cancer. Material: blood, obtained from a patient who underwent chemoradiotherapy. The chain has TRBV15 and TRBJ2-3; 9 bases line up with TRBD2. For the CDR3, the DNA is TGTGCCACCAGCAGAGATCAGCGGGGGGGCACAGATACGCAGTATTTT. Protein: CATSRDQRGGTDTQYF.